This entry lists 8 T cell receptor beta chains sequenced from one sample in a study of early T cells in non-severe SARS-CoV-2 infection. MiXCR, applied by TCRdb to the 5' RACE reads, yields one record per CDR3 protein. This table has some 29,000 distinct CDR3 sequences, more than 4% appearing once. The sequenced sample was whole blood. Receptor source: an adult who was a healthcare worker with PCR-confirmed SARS-CoV-2 infection or an uninfected control (not recorded which).

The V call is TRBV5-1, the J call TRBJ2-3, with no clear D. CDR3 length equals 15 residues. V lost 3 bases, J lost 4 bases, and 15 bases lay in between. The germline CDR1 and CDR2 sequences are SGHRS and YFSETQ. The CDR3, as DNA: TGCGCCAGCAGCTCCTTTCCCTCCCGCTCAGATACGCAGTATTTT. Translation: CASSSFPSRSDTQYF.

CDR3 sequence: CASTEGGSDTQYF. The CDR3 coding sequence is TGTGCCAGCACCGAGGGGGGTTCAGATACGCAGTATTTT. The V call is TRBV7-2, the J call TRBJ2-3; D may correspond to TRBD1 or TRBD2 (6 bases each). Trimming took 7 bases from V and 4 from J, leaving 12 bases between them. This CDR3 region has 13 residues. CDR1 and CDR2 (germline): SGHTA, FQGNSA.

This clonotype was seen repeatedly, ten times or more. The rearrangement links TRBV4-3 to TRBJ1-2; D remains unclear. V lost 0 bases to trimming and J lost 0 bases, with 11 bases between them. The CDR3 totals 16 residues. CDR1 and CDR2 (germline): LGHNA, YSLEER. In DNA, the CDR3 is TGCGCCAGCAGCCAAGATGGCGCTGCAGCTAACTATGGCTACACCTTC. As protein: CASSQDGAAANYGYTF.

The V and J genes are TRBV5-1 and TRBJ2-7; no definite D call. CDR3 size: 15 residues. The V gene's germline CDR1 is SGHRS and CDR2 YFSETQ. V dropped 4 bases and J dropped 1 base, with 15 bases sitting between them. CDR3 in amino acids: CASSPVAAASYEQYF. The CDR3 DNA sequence: TGCGCCAGCAGCCCGGTCGCGGCCGCGTCCTACGAGCAGTACTTC.

This clonotype was seen at least ten times. The chain couples TRBV14 to TRBJ2-7; 9 nucleotides line up with TRBD2. Germline V gene sequence: CDR1 SGHDN, CDR2 FVKESK. J lost 3 bases, V lost 4 bases, and 10 bases had no gene match. CDR3 length equals 16 residues. CDR3 loop: CASSPLAGKTIYEQYF. CDR3 nucleotides: TGTGCCAGCAGCCCGCTAGCGGGAAAAACCATCTACGAGCAGTACTTC.

There are many counts of this clonotype. The chain joins TRBV6-4 to TRBJ2-1; 11 positions agree with TRBD1. J was trimmed by 6 bases and V by 2 bases; bases with no gene match: 0. Germline V lookup: CDR1 MRHNA, CDR2 SNTAGT. CDR3 length: 14 amino acids. CDR3 sequence: CASSDGTGGNEQFF. The CDR3, as DNA: TGTGCCAGCAGTGACGGGACAGGGGGCAATGAGCAGTTCTTC.

On this clonotype itself: This could be a read error, since a much larger clone is one nucleotide away. The V and J genes are TRBV4-2 and TRBJ2-7; the match to TRBD2 covers 8 bases. Germline V gene lookup returns CDR1 LGHNA and CDR2 YNFKEQ. This CDR3 contains 14 residues. CDR3: CASSQDSGTYEQSF. The CDR3 nucleotides read TGTGCCAGCAGCCAAGATAGCGGGACCTACGAGCAGTCCTTC.

This clonotype was detected only a few times. This chain uses TRBV3-2 with TRBJ2-1; the DNA was not compared with TRBD2, the D call given in the table. TRBV3-2 is termed a pseudogene. The CDR3 sequence is 15 residues long. CDR3 coding DNA: TGTGCCAGCAGCCCTCCGACTAGCGGATACAATGAGCAGTTCTTC. Amino acid sequence: CASSPPTSGYNEQFF.